The T cell receptor beta chain under discussion was sequenced for a study of blood T cell repertoires in COVID-19. Study overall: Sites in the United States, Italy and Spain provided acute and convalescent COVID-19 samples. PBMCs, B-cell-depleted T cells, or T cells were the source of the cDNA or gDNA that made up the material.

V lost 3 bases, J lost 5 bases, and 5 bases lay in between. The CDR3 extends over 13 amino acids. Germline CDR1 KGHSH, CDR2 LQKENI. The data were produced by immunoSEQ multiplex PCR, yet TCRdb's version contains in-frame clones alone and is incomplete. The table lists some 220,000 clones, 70% to 90% of them singletons, with 5.5% to 7.5% in the top ten. The gene calls are TRBV18 and TRBJ1-6; D possibly corresponds to TRBD1 (5 bases). The receptor comes from a woman aged 55-69 years with active or convalescent COVID-19. Sequencing was performed on peripheral blood. In DNA form, the CDR3 reads TGTGCCAGCTCACCGGACAATAATTCACCCCTCCACTTT. It is translated as CASSPDNNSPLHF.